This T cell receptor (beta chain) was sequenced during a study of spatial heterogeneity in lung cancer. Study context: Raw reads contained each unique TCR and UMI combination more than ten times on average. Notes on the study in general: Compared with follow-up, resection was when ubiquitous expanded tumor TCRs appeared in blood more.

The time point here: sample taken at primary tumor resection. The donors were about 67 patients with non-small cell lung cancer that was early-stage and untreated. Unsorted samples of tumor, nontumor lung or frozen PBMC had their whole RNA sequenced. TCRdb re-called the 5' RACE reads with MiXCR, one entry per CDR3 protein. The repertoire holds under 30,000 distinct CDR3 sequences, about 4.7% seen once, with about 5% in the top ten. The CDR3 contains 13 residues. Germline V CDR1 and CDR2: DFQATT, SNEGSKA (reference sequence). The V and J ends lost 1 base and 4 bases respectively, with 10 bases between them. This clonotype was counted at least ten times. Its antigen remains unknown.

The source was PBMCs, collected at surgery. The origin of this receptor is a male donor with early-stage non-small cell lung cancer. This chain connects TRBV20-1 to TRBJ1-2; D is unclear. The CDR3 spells CSARAADFYGYTF. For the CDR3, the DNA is TGCAGTGCTAGAGCGGCAGACTTCTATGGCTACACCTTC.